Each of the 7 T cell receptor beta chains below was sequenced from the same sample in a study of beta chain features in type 1 diabetes. All of the isolated RNA was reverse transcribed, so expressed TCRB transcripts were sequenced. Method: immunoSEQ multiplex PCR; TCRdb's copy keeps in-frame clones and lacks some. The data hold about 330,000 clones, with approximately 10% observed a single time. Input material: naive CD4+ T cells from blood. Receptors were obtained from a woman in her twenties or thirties in good health.

CDR3 protein: CASSLVSSGRALGEQFF. The CDR3 nucleotides are TGTGCCAGCAGCTTAGTCTCTAGCGGGAGGGCCCTCGGTGAGCAGTTCTTC. The genes are TRBV7-9 and TRBJ2-1, with 12 bases aligning to TRBD2. Unmatched junction bases numbered 10, after V lost 1 base and J lost 9 bases. The germline CDR1 and CDR2 sequences are SEHNR and FQNEAQ (reference sequence). The CDR3 sequence is 17 residues long.

The chain combines TRBV4-2 with TRBJ2-1; tentatively, D is TRBD2 (5 bases). Germline V gives CDR1 LGHNA, CDR2 YNFKEQ. Trimming took off 1 base at V and 4 bases at J, with 14 bases between the two ends. The CDR3 is 16 residues long. The CDR3 DNA follows: TGTGCCAGCAGCCAAGGAGGGATGCCGGGGTACAATGAGCAGTTCTTC. This codes for CASSQGGMPGYNEQFF.

This clone was observed a handful of times. J is TRBJ2-7 and V is TRBV5-4; possibly TRBD2 for D (5 bases). The germline V gene encodes CDR1 SGHNT and CDR2 YYREEE (reference sequence). This CDR3 spans 14 amino acids. Trimming removed 2 bases from V and 3 bases from J, with 12 bases in between. The CDR3, as DNA: TGTGCCAGCAGCTTTGGAGGCGAGATCTACGAGCAGTACTTC. Translating it yields CASSFGGEIYEQYF.

The chain joins TRBV11-1 to TRBJ2-7; the match to TRBD1 covers 8 bases. CDR1 and CDR2 (germline): SGHAT, FQDESV (reference sequence). The V and J ends lost 4 bases and 2 bases, in that order; junction bases with no gene match: 7. The CDR3 spans 15 residues. CDR3 amino acids: CASSWAGTGPYEQYF. DNA of the CDR3: TGTGCCAGCAGCTGGGCCGGGACAGGACCCTACGAGCAGTACTTC.

The chain has TRBV29-1 and TRBJ2-5, with TRBD1 matching 10 bases. The end of the DNA aligns better with TRBJ2-7, so the J call may be wrong. CDR3 length: 14 amino acids. Germline-derived CDR1 and CDR2 are SQVTM and ANQGSEA. As DNA, the CDR3 is TGCAGCGTTGAGTGGGACAGGGGAATTCACGAGCAGTACTTC. Its protein is CSVEWDRGIHEQYF.

The rearrangement links TRBV28 to TRBJ2-5; TRBD2 matches 8 bases. This CDR3 spans 16 amino acids. The germline gives CDR1 MDHEN, CDR2 SYDVKM. V gave up 6 bases and J gave up 2 bases; unmatched junction bases: 11. The CDR3 DNA reads as TGTGCCAGCAGCACCCCCCTCGGGGGGGAGCAAGAGACCCAGTACTTC. This translates into CASSTPLGGEQETQYF.

The V call is TRBV30, the J call TRBJ2-6; D is undetermined. CDR3 length: 13 amino acids. CDR1 is GTSNPN, CDR2 SVGIG, per germline (reference sequence). V lost 4 bases, J lost 4 bases, and 8 bases lay in between. CDR3 nucleotides: TGTGCCTGGAAGATGGCCGGGGCCAACGTCCTGACTTTC. It yields the protein CAWKMAGANVLTF.